The following is a TCR beta chain sequence with its context. This clone was observed a handful of times. Its target antigen remains unknown. Within one base of it there is no much larger clone, and no base qualities were kept. The CDR3 sequence holds 15 residues, the cysteine and valine included. Only the CDR3 region is kept as DNA, spanning 45 bases read in frame from base 1. This entry comes from a study of beta chain features in type 1 diabetes (dated by TCRdb to the late 2010s). About the investigation overall: Mean age, gender distribution, total cell number and subset yield did not differ between patients and healthy donors. A total of some 100,000,000 sorted cells were examined across all samples, and a strong correlation was observed between cell number per subset and RNA yield. In the study, recently diagnosed type 1 diabetes patients and matched healthy donors were compared on the TCRB repertoires of their sorted circulating CD4+ T cell subsets. Regulatory and stem cell-like memory subsets were isolated from only 8 patients and about eight healthy donors, whereas naive and central memory subsets came from all 30 or so donors.

Summary of the overall study and its limitations: The naive, central memory and regulatory TCRB repertoires appeared to resemble one another more closely among patients than among healthy donors. PCR might favor shorter templates, but patient and control samples were amplified and corrected together, so any skew would affect both groups equally. Patients with type 1 diabetes made fewer insertions and deleted more nucleotides at VDJ recombination sites, implying thymic rearrangement abnormalities. A moderate but significant shortening of TCRB CDR3 length was observed in type 1 diabetes patients in all four CD4+ subsets. Because cDNA was sequenced instead of genomic DNA, activated cells with high expression could be over-represented, although the groups did not differ in activation or CD3 levels. Only small numbers of individuals were included in the HLA sub-analyses, which left unresolved whether HLA type had any influence on TCRB rearrangement.

All of the isolated RNA was reverse transcribed with the High Capacity cDNA Reverse Transcription Kit, so expressed TCRB transcripts were sequenced. Deep immunoSEQ sequencing was applied to naive, central memory and regulatory T cell samples, giving an average of roughly 3.5 million total reads per sample. After sorted cells were lysed in RLT buffer, RNA was extracted with DNase-treated RNeasy Micro or Mini kits, with the choice depending on cell number. Each cell subset was processed separately to prevent cross-contamination, with patient and healthy donor samples processed together. TCRB sequences were amplified from cDNA with the immunoSEQ multiplex PCR, producing 87-bp fragments spanning the CDR3 region. Sequencing of the amplicons was performed on the Illumina HiSeq platform. The paper's processing steps were these. PCR bias was computationally corrected using synthetic template baselines, reads within Hamming distance 2 were collapsed, and singletons that could not be merged were discarded. Reads were aligned against IMGT so that V, D and J genes, CDR3 length and insertions or deletions at six rearrangement sites could be assigned. Clonotype counts were normalized to sorted cell number within each subset before computing true diversity and Gini coefficients with the tcR R package. The overlap coefficient, calculated on TCRB nucleotide sequences, was used to measure repertoire sharing. Out-of-frame TCRB sequences from naive cells were analyzed to stand in for the pre-selection repertoire. What TCRdb holds here is the immuneACCESS table cut down to in-frame rearrangements. Part of the clones is not present; checked against another copy, under half of the missing clones reflect an unresolved V gene, and the others are unexplained. V and J calls plus clone size are reproduced from that table; the DNA served to infer D and trimming. The sample has 430,000 or so clones on record, roughly an eighth of them singletons. The top ten constitute 0.04% to 0.05% of the sample.

Each donor gave one peripheral blood draw, averaging roughly 0.11 L, which was collected into heparinised tubes. A BD FACSAria II was used to sort naive, central memory, regulatory and stem cell-like memory CD4+ T cells with a panel that included CD45RO, CCR7, CD25, CD127, CD95 and CD27. All sorted populations exceeded 95% purity. Right away, PBMCs were isolated by Lymphoprep density gradient centrifugation and were stained directly, with no culture step. To minimize batch effects, samples were stained and sorted in pairs, one healthy donor with one patient per experiment. Sequenced sample: naive CD4+ T cells from blood. The sample's cell subset or site label is to be understood as: true naive CD4+ T cells. The source is a woman younger than 35 in good health. This chain is built from TRBV23-1 and TRBJ2-7, with a weak D call of TRBD1 (6 bases match). TRBV23-1 falls under the ORF class, with uncertain function. The CDR3 region reads CASRDTLRTSSSVHV. Read as DNA, the sequence is TGCGCCAGCCGGGACACCCTAAGAACGAGCAGTTCGGTACACGTC.